This T cell receptor beta chain was captured in a study of T cells in tumors after PD-1 blockade. In the study overall: Either cemiplimab 350 mg every 2 weeks or pembrolizumab 200 mg every 3 weeks was given. Study outcomes and limitations: Approximately 41% of tumor TCR clonotypes were also found in blood.

Repertoires were generated with immunoSEQ multiplex PCR, while TCRdb's copy carries only in-frame clones and drops some. The sample holds 9,000 to 15,000 clones, approximately 63% seen once. Trimming removed 5 bases from V and 4 bases from J; junction bases left unmatched: 1. This CDR3 has 13 residues. Germline V lookup: CDR1 SGHNT, CDR2 YENEEA. As for this clone: The antigen remains undetermined.

The source was tumor tissue, collected before anti-PD-1 treatment. The chain combines TRBV11-3 with TRBJ1-1; TRBD1 matches at 10 bases. The sequence was collected from a human donor with basal cell carcinoma. The CDR3 spells CASSRTGGTEAFF. DNA of the CDR3: TGTGCCAGCAGCAGGACAGGGGGCACTGAAGCTTTCTTT.